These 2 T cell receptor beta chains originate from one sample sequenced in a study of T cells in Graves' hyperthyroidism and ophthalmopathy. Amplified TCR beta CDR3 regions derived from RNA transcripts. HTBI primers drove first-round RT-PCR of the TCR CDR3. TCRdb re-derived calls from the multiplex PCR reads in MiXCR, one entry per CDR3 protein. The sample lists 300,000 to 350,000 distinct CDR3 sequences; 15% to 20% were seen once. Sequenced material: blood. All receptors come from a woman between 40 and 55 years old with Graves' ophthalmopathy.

CDR3 sequence reads: CASSLKGTGASGNTIYF. The CDR3 DNA reads as TGCGCCAGCAGCCTCAAAGGGACAGGGGCCTCCGGAAACACCATATATTTT. This chain joins TRBV4-1 and TRBJ1-3, with TRBD1 matching 10 bases. There are 17 residues in the CDR3. Germline trimming cut 4 bases from V and 4 bases from J; bases unmatched to any gene: 10. Germline CDR1 is MGHRA and CDR2 is YSYEKL.

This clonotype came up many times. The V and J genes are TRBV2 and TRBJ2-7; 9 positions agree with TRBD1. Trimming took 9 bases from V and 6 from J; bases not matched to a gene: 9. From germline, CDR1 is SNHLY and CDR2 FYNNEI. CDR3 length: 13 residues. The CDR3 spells CASCGTGKGEQYF. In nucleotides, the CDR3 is TGTGCCAGTTGTGGGACAGGGAAGGGCGAGCAGTACTTC.